This T cell receptor (beta chain) was retrieved from a study of beta chain features in type 1 diabetes. Markers CD45RO/CCR7/CD25/CD127/CD95/CD27 served to sort CD4+ naive, central memory, regulatory and stem cell-like memory cells. This clone was observed a handful of times. Isolated RNA was reverse transcribed in full, so expressed TCRB transcripts were sequenced. The repertoire was sequenced with immunoSEQ multiplex PCR; TCRdb's copy has only in-frame clones and lacks some. Here the sample spans 810,000 or so clones, roughly 17% being singletons. The TCR originated in a woman aged 18-29 years in good health. The source material was naive CD4+ T cells from blood.

CDR3 loop: CASSLGPGTPSYEQYF. The CDR3 coding sequence is TGTGCCAGCAGCTTAGGACCAGGGACACCCTCCTACGAGCAGTACTTC. The rearrangement joins TRBV7-9 to TRBJ2-7, with TRBD1 as a possible D gene (6 bases). Germline CDR1 reads SEHNR; CDR2 reads FQNEAQ (reference sequence). CDR3 length equals 16 residues. Trimming left V 1 base short and J 0 bases short, with 13 bases between.